A selection of T cell receptor beta chains follows, all from one sample in a study of control samples from healthy donors and cancer patients. The protocol was immunoSEQ multiplex PCR, while the TCRdb copy is restricted to in-frame clones and leaves out a portion. Of fewer than 200,000 clones in the sample, 96% were seen once. The source material was blood. Every receptor here comes from a woman aged 30 to 39 in good health. Each CDR3 is given with its conserved first and last residue. A D gene is named only where the DNA matches it firmly. Clone size, where shown, is once, few, many, or a class for clones that have expanded.

CASSPLAGGILAYEQYF,TGTGCCAGCAGCCCACTAGCGGGGGGGATCCTAGCCTACGAGCAGTACTTC,TRBV2,once,TRBD2,TRBJ2-7
CASSQGSHRNQPQHF,TGCGCCAGCAGCCAAGGGTCACATCGCAATCAGCCCCAGCATTTT,TRBV4-1,.,.,TRBJ1-5
CASSHLGQGRNQPQHF,TGCGCCAGCAGCCACTTGGGACAGGGGCGCAATCAGCCCCAGCATTTT,TRBV4-1,.,TRBD1,TRBJ1-5
CASSQDPRWAYEQYF,TGTGCCAGCAGCCAAGATCCCAGATGGGCCTACGAGCAGTACTTC,TRBV14,.,.,TRBJ2-7
CAISPGPNQETQYF,TGTGCCATCTCCCCGGGCCCTAACCAAGAGACCCAGTACTTC,TRBV11-1,.,.,TRBJ2-5
CASRADTRMNTEAFF,TGTGCCAGCAGAGCGGACACCAGGATGAACACTGAAGCTTTCTTT,TRBV6-6,.,.,TRBJ1-1
CASSQDRSGLSTDTQYF,TGCGCCAGCAGCCAAGATCGTAGCGGACTGAGCACAGATACGCAGTATTTT,TRBV4-1,.,.,TRBJ2-3
CASSLWPTGDEQYF,TGTGCCAGCAGTTTATGGCCGACCGGGGACGAGCAGTACTTC,TRBV28,few,.,TRBJ2-7
CSASPLSGSGRSATQYF,TGCAGTGCTAGTCCCTTAAGCGGGAGTGGTAGGTCCGCTACGCAGTATTTT,TRBV20-1,.,TRBD2,TRBJ2-3
CASSAGQGRMNTEAFF,TGTGCCAGTAGTGCCGGACAGGGGCGGATGAACACTGAAGCTTTCTTT,TRBV19,.,TRBD1,TRBJ1-1
CAWSGLAGAIWASTDTQYF,TGTGCCTGGAGTGGACTAGCGGGAGCAATTTGGGCTAGCACAGATACGCAGTATTTT,TRBV30,.,TRBD2,TRBJ2-3
CASSAGQMNTEAFF,TGCGCCAGCAGCGCGGGACAGATGAACACTGAAGCTTTCTTT,TRBV5-1,.,TRBD1,TRBJ1-1
CASSPNYSPTNEKLFF,TGTGCCAGCTCACCGAATTACAGCCCGACTAATGAAAAACTGTTTTTT,TRBV18,.,.,TRBJ1-4
CASIRGGSYNEQFF,TGTGCAAGCATACGCGGAGGCTCCTACAATGAGCAGTTCTTC,TRBV7-9,.,.,TRBJ2-1
CASSYSGGSYEQYF,TGTGCCAGCAGTTACTCGGGCGGGAGCTACGAGCAGTACTTC,TRBV6-6,.,TRBD2,TRBJ2-7